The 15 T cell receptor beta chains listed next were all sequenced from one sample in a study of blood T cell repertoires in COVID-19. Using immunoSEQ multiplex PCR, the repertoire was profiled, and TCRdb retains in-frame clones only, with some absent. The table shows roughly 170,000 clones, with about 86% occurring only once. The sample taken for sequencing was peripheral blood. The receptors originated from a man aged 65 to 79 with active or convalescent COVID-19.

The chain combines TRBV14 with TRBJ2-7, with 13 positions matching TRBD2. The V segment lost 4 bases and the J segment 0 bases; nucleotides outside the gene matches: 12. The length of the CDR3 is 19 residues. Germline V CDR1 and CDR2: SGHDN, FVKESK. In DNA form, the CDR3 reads TGTGCCAGCAGCCCACTTACTAGCGGGAGGGCAGGCAGCTCCTACGAGCAGTACTTC. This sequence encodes CASSPLTSGRAGSSYEQYF.

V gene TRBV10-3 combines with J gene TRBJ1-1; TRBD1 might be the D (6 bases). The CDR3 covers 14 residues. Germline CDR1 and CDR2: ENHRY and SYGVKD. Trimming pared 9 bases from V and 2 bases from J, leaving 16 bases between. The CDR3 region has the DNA TGTGCCATGTCCCAACAGGGATTTAACACTGAAGCTTTCTTT. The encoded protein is CAMSQQGFNTEAFF.

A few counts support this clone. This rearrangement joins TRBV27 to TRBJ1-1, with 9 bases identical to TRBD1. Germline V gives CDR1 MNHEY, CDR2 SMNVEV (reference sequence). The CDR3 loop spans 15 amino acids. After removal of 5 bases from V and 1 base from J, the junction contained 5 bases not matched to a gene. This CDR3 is CASSTDRGRNTEAFF. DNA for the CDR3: TGTGCCAGCAGTACAGACAGGGGGAGGAACACTGAAGCTTTCTTT.

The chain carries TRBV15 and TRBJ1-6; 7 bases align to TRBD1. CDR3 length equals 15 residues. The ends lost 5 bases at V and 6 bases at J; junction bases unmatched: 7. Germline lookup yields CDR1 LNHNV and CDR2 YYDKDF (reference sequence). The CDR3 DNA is TGTGCCACCAGCCTCAGACAGGGCATTAATTCACCCCTCCACTTT. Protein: CATSLRQGINSPLHF.

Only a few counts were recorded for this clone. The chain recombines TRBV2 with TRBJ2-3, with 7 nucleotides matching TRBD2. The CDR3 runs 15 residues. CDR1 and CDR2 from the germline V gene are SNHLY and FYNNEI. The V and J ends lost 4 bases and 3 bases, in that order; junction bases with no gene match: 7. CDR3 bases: TGTGCCAGCAGTGGTGAGGGAGGGCCGACAGATACGCAGTATTTT. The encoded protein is CASSGEGGPTDTQYF.

In nucleotides, the CDR3 is TGTGCCAGCAGTTACGCTCGGGGTGGGAATTCACCCCTCCACTTT. Its translation: CASSYARGGNSPLHF. The V call is TRBV6-6, the J call TRBJ1-6; D ambiguous. Germline CDR1 MNHNY, CDR2 SVGAGI (reference sequence). This CDR3 contains 15 residues. Trimming shortened V by 2 bases and J by 7 bases, and 12 bases separated the two germline ends.

CDR3 loop: CASSHGQGGFQETQYF. The DNA for the CDR3 is TGTGCCAGCAGCCACGGACAGGGGGGATTTCAAGAGACCCAGTACTTC. The V and J genes are TRBV11-2 and TRBJ2-5, with 10 bases matching TRBD1. This CDR3 spans 16 amino acids. Germline lookup yields CDR1 SGHAT and CDR2 FQNNGV. The ends lost 5 bases at V and 2 bases at J; junction bases unmatched: 8. Variable domain in full (rest from reference TRBV11-2 and TRBJ2-5): EAGVAQSPRYKIIEKRQSVAFWCNPISGHATLYWYQQILGQGPKLLIQFQNNGVVDDSQLPKDRFSAERLKGVDSTLKIQPAKLEDSAVYLCASSHGQGGFQETQYFGPGTRLLVL.

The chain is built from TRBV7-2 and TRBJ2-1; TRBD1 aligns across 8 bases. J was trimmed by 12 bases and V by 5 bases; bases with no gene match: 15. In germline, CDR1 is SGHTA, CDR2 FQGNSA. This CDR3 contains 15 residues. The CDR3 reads CASSDLRTGKVGQFF. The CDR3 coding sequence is TGTGCCAGCAGCGACCTTAGGACAGGGAAGGTTGGGCAGTTCTTC. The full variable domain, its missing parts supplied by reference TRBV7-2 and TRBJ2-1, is GAGVSQSPSNKVTEKGKDVELRCDPISGHTALYWYRQSLGQGLEFLIYFQGNSAPDKSGLPSDRFSAERTGGSVSTLTIQRTQQEDSAVYLCASSDLRTGKVGQFFGPGTRLTVL.

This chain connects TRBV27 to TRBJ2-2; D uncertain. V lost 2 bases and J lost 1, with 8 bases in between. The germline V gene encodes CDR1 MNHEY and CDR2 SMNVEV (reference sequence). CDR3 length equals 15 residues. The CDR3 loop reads CASSLRRQNTGELFF. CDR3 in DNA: TGTGCCAGCAGTTTACGTCGACAGAACACCGGGGAGCTGTTTTTT.

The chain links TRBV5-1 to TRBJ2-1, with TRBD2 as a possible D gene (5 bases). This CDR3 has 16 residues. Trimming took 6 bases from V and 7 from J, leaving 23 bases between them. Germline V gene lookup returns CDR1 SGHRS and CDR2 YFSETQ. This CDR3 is CASTVSPLAGRNEQFF. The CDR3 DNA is TGCGCCAGCACGGTATCCCCCCTAGCTGGTCGGAATGAGCAGTTCTTC. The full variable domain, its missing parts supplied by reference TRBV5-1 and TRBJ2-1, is KAGVTQTPRYLIKTRGQQVTLSCSPISGHRSVSWYQQTPGQGLQFLFEYFSETQRNKGNFPGRFSGRQFSNSRSEMNVSTLELGDSALYLCASTVSPLAGRNEQFFGPGTRLTVL.

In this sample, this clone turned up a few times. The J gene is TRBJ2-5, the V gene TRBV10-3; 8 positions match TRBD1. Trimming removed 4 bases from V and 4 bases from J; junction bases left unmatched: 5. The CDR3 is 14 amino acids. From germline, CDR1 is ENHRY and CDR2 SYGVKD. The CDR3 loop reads CAISAWTGLETQYF. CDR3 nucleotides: TGTGCCATCAGTGCCTGGACAGGGTTAGAGACCCAGTACTTC.

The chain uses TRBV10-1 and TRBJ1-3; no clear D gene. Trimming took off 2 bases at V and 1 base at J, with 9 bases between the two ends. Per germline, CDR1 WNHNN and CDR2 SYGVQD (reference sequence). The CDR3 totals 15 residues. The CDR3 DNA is TGCGCCAGCAGTGAGCTTCGGGGATCTGGAAACACCATATATTTT. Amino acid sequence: CASSELRGSGNTIYF.

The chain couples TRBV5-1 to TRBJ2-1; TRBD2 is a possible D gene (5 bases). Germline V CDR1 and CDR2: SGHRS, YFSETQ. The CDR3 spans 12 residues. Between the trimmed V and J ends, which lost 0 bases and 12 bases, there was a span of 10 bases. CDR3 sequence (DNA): TGCGCCAGCAGCTTGGGAGGAGGAGGGCAGTTCTTC. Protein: CASSLGGGGQFF.

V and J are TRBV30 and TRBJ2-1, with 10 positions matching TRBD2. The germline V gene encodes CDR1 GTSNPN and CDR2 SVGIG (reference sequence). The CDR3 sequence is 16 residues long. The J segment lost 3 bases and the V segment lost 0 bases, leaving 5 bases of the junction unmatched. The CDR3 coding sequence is TGTGCCTGGAGTGTAACTAGCGGGAATCACTACAATGAGCAGTTCTTC. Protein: CAWSVTSGNHYNEQFF.

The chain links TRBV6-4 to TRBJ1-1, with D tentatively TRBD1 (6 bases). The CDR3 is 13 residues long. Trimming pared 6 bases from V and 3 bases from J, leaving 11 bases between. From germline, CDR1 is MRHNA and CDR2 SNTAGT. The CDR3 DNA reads TGTGCCAGCAGGGCCCAGGGGTACACTGAAGCTTTCTTT. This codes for CASRAQGYTEAFF.